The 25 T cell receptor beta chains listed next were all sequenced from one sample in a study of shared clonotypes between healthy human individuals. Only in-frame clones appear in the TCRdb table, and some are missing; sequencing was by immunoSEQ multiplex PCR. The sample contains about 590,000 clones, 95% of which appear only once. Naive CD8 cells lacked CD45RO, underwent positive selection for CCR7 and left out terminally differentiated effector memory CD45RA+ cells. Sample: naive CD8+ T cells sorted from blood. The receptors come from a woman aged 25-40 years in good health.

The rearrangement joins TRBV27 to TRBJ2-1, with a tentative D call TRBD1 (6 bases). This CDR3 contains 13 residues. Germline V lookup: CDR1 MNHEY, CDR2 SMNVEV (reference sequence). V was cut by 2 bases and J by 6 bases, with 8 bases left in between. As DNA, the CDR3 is TGTGCCAGCAGTTTACAGGGGCTCAATGAGCAGTTCTTC. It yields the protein CASSLQGLNEQFF.

CDR3 sequence reads: CASSLGASGKETQYF. Written as DNA, the CDR3 is TGTGCCAGCAGCTTGGGGGCTAGCGGGAAAGAGACCCAGTACTTC. The rearrangement links TRBV5-6 to TRBJ2-5, with 9 bases fitting TRBD2. The CDR3 contains 15 residues. Germline CDR1 reads SGHDT; CDR2 reads YYEEEE. The V gene end was trimmed by 0 bases and the J gene end by 3 bases; junction bases not matched to a gene: 3.

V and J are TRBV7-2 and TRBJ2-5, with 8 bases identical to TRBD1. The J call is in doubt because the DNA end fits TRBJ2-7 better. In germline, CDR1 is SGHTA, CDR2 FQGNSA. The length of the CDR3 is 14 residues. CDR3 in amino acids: CASSLQQGAYEQYF. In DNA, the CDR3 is TGTGCCAGCAGCCTGCAGCAGGGGGCATACGAGCAGTACTTC.

As DNA, the CDR3 is TGTGCCAGTAGTATAGTTGGGGATTATAGCAATCAGCCCCAGCATTTT. Translating gives CASSIVGDYSNQPQHF. J is TRBJ1-5 and V is TRBV19; D ambiguous. V lost 1 base and J lost 0, with 10 bases in between. Germline V gene data show CDR1 as LNHDA and CDR2 as SQIVND (reference sequence). There are 16 residues in the CDR3.

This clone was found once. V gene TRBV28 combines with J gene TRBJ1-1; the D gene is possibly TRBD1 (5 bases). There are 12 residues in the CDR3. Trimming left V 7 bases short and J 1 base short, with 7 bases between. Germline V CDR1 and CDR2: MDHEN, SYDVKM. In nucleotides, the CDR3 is TGTGCCAGCACGACAGAGAACACTGAAGCTTTCTTT. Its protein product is CASTTENTEAFF. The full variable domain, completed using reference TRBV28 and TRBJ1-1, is DVKVTQSSRYLVKRTGEKVFLECVQDMDHENMFWYRQDPGLGLRLIYFSYDVKMKEKGDIPEGYSVSREKKERFSLILESASTNQTSMYLCASTTENTEAFFGQGTRLTVV.

The CDR3 DNA follows: TGTGCCAGCATGCCCCTTGGCGGGAGGATGAACGAGCAGTACTTC. Amino acids: CASMPLGGRMNEQYF. The gene calls are TRBV11-2 and TRBJ2-7, with 8 bases fitting TRBD2. The CDR3 length is 15 residues. V was clipped by 7 bases and J by 5 bases; unmatched bases: 13. Germline CDR1 reads SGHAT; CDR2 reads FQNNGV.

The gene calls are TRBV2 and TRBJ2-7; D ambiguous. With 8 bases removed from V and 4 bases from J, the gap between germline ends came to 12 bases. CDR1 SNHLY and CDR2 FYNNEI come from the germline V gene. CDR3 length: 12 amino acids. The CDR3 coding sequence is TGTGCCAGCTTCCTTAGCATTTACGAGCAGTACTTC. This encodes CASFLSIYEQYF.

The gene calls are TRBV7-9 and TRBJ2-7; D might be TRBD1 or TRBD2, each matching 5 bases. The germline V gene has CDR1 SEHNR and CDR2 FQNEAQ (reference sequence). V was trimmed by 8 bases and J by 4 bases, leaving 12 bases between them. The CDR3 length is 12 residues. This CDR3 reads CASGGRDYEQYF. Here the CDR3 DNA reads TGTGCCAGCGGGGGACGCGATTACGAGCAGTACTTC.

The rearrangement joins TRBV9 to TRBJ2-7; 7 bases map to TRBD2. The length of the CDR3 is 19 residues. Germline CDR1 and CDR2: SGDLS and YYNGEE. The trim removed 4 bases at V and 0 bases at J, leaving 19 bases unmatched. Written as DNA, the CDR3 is TGTGCCAGCAGCCCCTCCGATGCGGGAGAACTTCTAAGCTCCTACGAGCAGTACTTC. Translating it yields CASSPSDAGELLSSYEQYF.

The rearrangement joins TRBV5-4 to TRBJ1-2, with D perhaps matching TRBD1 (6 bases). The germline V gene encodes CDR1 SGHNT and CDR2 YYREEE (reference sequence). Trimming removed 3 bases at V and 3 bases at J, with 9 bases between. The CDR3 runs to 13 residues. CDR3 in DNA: TGTGCCAGCAGCTGGTGGGGGCACTATGGCTACACCTTC. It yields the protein CASSWWGHYGYTF.

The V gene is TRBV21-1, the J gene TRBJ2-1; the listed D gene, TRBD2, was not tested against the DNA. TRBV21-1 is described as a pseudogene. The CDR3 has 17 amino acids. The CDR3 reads CASIPGLAGSSYNEQFF. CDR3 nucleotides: TGTGCCAGCATCCCGGGACTAGCGGGGAGCTCCTACAATGAGCAGTTCTTC.

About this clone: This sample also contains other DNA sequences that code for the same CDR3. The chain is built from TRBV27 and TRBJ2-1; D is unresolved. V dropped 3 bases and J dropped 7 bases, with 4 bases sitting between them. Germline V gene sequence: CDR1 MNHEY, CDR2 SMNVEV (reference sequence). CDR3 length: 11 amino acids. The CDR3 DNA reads TGTGCCAGCAGTTTTGGGAATGAGCAGTTCTTC. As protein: CASSFGNEQFF.

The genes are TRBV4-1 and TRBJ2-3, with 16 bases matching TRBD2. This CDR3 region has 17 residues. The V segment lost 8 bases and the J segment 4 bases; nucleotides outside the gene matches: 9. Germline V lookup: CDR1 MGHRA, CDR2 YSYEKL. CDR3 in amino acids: CASAQTGLAGGADTQYF. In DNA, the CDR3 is TGCGCCAGCGCACAAACGGGACTAGCGGGGGGGGCAGATACGCAGTATTTT.

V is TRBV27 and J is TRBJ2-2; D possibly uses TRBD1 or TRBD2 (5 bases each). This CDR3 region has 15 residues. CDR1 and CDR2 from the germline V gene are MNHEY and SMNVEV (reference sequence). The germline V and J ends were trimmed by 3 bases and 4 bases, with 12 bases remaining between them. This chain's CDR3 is CASSFSRAGTGELFF. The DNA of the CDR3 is TGTGCCAGCAGTTTCAGCAGGGCGGGCACCGGGGAGCTGTTTTTT.

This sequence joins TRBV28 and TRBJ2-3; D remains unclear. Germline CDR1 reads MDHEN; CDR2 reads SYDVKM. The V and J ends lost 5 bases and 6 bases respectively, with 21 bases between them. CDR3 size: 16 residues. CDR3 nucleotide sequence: TGTGCCAGCAGTATCCGAACCGTACATGGCCCGGATACGCAGTATTTT. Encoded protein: CASSIRTVHGPDTQYF.

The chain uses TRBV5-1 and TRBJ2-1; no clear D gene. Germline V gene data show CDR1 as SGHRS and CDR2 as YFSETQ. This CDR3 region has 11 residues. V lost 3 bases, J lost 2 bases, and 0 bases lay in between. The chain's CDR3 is CASSSYNEQFF. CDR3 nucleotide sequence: TGCGCCAGCAGCTCCTACAATGAGCAGTTCTTC.

This CDR3 reads CATLRAADYEQYF. As DNA, the CDR3 is TGTGCCACCTTAAGGGCGGCGGACTACGAGCAGTACTTC. The V call is TRBV21-1, the J call TRBJ2-7. TRBV21-1 represents a pseudogene. CDR3 length: 13 amino acids.

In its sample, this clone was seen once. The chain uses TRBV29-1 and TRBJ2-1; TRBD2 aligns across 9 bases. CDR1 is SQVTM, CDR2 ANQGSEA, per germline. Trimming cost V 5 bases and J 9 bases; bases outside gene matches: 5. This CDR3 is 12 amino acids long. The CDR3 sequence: CSVRLREGEQFF. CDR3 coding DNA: TGCAGCGTTCGATTGCGGGAGGGTGAGCAGTTCTTC.

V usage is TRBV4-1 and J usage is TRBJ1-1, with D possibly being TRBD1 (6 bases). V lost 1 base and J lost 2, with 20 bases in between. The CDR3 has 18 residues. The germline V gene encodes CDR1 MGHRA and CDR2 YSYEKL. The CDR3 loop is CASSQGLLQYGGNTEAFF. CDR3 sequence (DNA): TGCGCCAGCAGCCAAGGTCTGCTACAGTACGGGGGCAACACTGAAGCTTTCTTT.

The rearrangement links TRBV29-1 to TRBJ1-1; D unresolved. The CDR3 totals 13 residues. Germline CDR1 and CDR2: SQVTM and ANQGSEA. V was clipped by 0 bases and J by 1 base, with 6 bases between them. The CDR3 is CSVEDQANTEAFF. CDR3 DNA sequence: TGCAGCGTTGAAGATCAGGCGAACACTGAAGCTTTCTTT.

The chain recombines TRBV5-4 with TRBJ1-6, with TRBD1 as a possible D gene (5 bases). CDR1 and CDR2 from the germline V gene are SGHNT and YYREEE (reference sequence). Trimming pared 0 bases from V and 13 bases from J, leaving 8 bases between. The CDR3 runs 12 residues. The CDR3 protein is CASSLGGSPLHF. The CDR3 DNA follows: TGTGCCAGCAGCTTGGGGGGGTCTCCCCTCCACTTT.

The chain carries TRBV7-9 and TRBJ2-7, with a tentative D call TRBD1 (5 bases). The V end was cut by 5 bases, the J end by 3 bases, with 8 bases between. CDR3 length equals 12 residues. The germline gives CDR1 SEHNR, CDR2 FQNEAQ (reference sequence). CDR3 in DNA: TGTGCCAGCAGCGCGACAGACTACGAGCAGTACTTC. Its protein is CASSATDYEQYF.

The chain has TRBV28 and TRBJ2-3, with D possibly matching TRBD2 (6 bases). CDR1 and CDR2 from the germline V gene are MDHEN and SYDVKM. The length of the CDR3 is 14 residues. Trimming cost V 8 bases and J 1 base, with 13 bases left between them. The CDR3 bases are TGTGCCAGCCTCCCGGGAGACGGCACAGATACGCAGTATTTT. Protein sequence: CASLPGDGTDTQYF.

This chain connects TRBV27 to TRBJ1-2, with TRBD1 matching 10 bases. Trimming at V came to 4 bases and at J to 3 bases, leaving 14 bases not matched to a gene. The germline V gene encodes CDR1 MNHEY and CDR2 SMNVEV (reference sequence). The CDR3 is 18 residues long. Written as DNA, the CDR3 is TGTGCCAGCAGTTCTCAATTCCCCGGGACAGGGGTTCACTATGGCTACACCTTC. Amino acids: CASSSQFPGTGVHYGYTF.

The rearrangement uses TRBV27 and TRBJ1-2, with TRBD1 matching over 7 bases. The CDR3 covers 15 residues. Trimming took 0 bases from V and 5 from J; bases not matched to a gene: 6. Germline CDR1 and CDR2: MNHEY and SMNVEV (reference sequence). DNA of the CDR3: TGTGCCAGCAGTTTATCAGCCGGGACAGTGTATGGCTACACCTTC. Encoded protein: CASSLSAGTVYGYTF.